This TCR beta chain was captured in a study of OX40 agonist ivuxolimab in advanced cancers. Overall study: Mean age around 60 years, range roughly 23 to 79; about 85% male.

Assay: immunoSEQ multiplex PCR; the TCRdb copy retains only in-frame clones and omits some. The sample carries tens of thousands of clones, 85% to 95% recorded once. The study's findings and limits: Expanded peripheral T cell antigen specificity was not determined.

Note on this clone: The antigen is not known.

The TCR was taken from an adult with an advanced solid tumor such as melanoma, head and neck, liver or kidney cancer. Specimen: CD4+ or CD8+ T cells sorted from blood, collected in a trial of the OX40 agonist ivuxolimab.

The CDR3 loop is CAIQPGWGRTEAFF. As DNA, the CDR3 is TGTGCCATTCAACCCGGGTGGGGAAGAACTGAAGCTTTCTTT. The chain employs TRBV10-3 and TRBJ1-1; D ambiguous. The germline CDR1 and CDR2 sequences are ENHRY and SYGVKD. There are 14 residues in the CDR3. V gave up 9 bases and J gave up 5 bases, with 19 bases separating them.